The clone carrying this T cell receptor beta chain has more than one count but fewer than ten. This record belongs to a study of T cells in Graves' hyperthyroidism and ophthalmopathy. Study in general: Peripheral blood collection took place at initial diagnosis, before any treatment.

Exclusions: uncontrolled infection, other autoimmune disease, pregnancy, lactation. From germline, CDR1 is SGHAT and CDR2 FQNNGV. The CDR3 is 13 amino acids. Losses at the gene ends were 3 bases for V and 13 bases for J; bases not matched to a gene: 3. What was amplified from RNA transcripts were TCR beta CDR3 regions. The TCR CDR3 was amplified in a first-round RT-PCR using the HTBI primer set. In TCRdb, the multiplex PCR reads were re-called with MiXCR into one record per CDR3 protein. The sample lists roughly 250,000 distinct CDR3 sequences; about 20% were seen once. The receptor was derived from a man in his thirties or forties with Graves' ophthalmopathy. Sequenced: blood. The V gene is TRBV11-2, the J gene TRBJ1-6, with 10 bases that match TRBD1. CDR3 residues: CASSLGTGDPLHF. The CDR3 DNA sequence: TGTGCCAGCAGCTTGGGGACAGGGGATCCCCTCCACTTT.